The next 28 T cell receptor beta chains were all read from a single sample in a study of blood T cells in healthy people across ages. A second roughly 7 to 12 cycle PCR used barcoded and J-beta primers. From the 5' RACE reads, TCRdb called clonotypes with MiXCR, one entry per CDR3 protein. The sample yields roughly 1,500,000 distinct CDR3 sequences, approximately 32% seen once. The sample taken for sequencing was blood. Receptors originate from a woman between 25 and 40 years old in good health.

The gene calls are TRBV5-4 and TRBJ2-3; 8 bases are shared with TRBD2. This CDR3 region has 16 residues. The germline V gene encodes CDR1 SGHNT and CDR2 YYREEE (reference sequence). The trim removed 4 bases at V and 2 bases at J, leaving 9 bases unmatched. The CDR3 sequence: CASSPVGLVITDTQYF. The CDR3 region has the DNA TGTGCCAGCAGCCCGGTGGGACTAGTGATCACAGATACGCAGTATTTT.

There are a few counts of this clonotype. This chain uses TRBV6-1 with TRBJ2-1, with 12 positions matching TRBD1. The CDR3 is made up of 17 amino acids. The ends lost 1 base at V and 2 bases at J; junction bases unmatched: 3. Germline V gene data show CDR1 as MNHNS and CDR2 as SASEGT. The CDR3 DNA sequence: TGTGCCAGCAGTGAAGACGGGACAGGGGGCCCCTACAATGAGCAGTTCTTC. Translation gives CASSEDGTGGPYNEQFF.

Note on this clonotype: This may be a read error: a much more frequent sequence differs by one nucleotide. This chain joins TRBV20-1 and TRBJ1-2; 7 nucleotides align to TRBD1. V was pared by 1 base and J by 6 bases, with 5 bases of the junction left unmatched. CDR3 length equals 13 residues. Germline V CDR1 and CDR2: DFQATT, SNEGSKA (reference sequence). The CDR3 protein is CSARGETGNGYTF. CDR3 DNA: TGCAGTGCTAGAGGTGAGACAGGGAATGGCTACACCTTC.

The chain links TRBV11-2 to TRBJ2-1; 8 positions match TRBD2. This CDR3 is 18 amino acids long. The V gene's germline CDR1 is SGHAT and CDR2 FQNNGV. Unmatched junction bases numbered 21, after V lost 6 bases and J lost 8 bases. This CDR3 is CASRLLGISGKLSHEQFF. CDR3 coding DNA: TGTGCCAGCAGGCTACTAGGGATTAGCGGGAAATTGAGCCATGAGCAGTTCTTC.

As DNA, the CDR3 is TGTGCCAGCAGTTACTCATCAAGCGGGAACTCCTACGAGCAGTACTTC. Translated: CASSYSSSGNSYEQYF. This sequence joins TRBV6-2 or TRBV6-3 and TRBJ2-7, with 7 bases aligning to TRBD2. V was pared by 0 bases and J by 0 bases, with 5 bases of the junction left unmatched. The CDR3 contains 16 residues. Germline V CDR1 and CDR2: MNHEY, SVGEGT.

This clonotype was picked up many times. The CDR3 loop is CSAGLSGGAHEQYF. The CDR3, as DNA: TGCAGCGCCGGACTTAGCGGGGGGGCCCACGAGCAGTACTTC. V is TRBV29-1 and J is TRBJ2-7; 11 bases agree with TRBD2. The CDR3 is made up of 14 amino acids. The trim removed 7 bases at V and 5 bases at J, leaving 10 bases unmatched. The germline CDR1 and CDR2 sequences are SQVTM and ANQGSEA.

This clonotype was counted only a few times. V gene TRBV6-1 combines with J gene TRBJ2-5, with TRBD2 matching 8 bases. The closer fit of TRBJ2-7 to the DNA end suggests the J call may be wrong. Germline V gives CDR1 MNHNS, CDR2 SASEGT. CDR3 length: 17 residues. CDR3 loop: CASSEEPSGGSLNEQYF. CDR3 coding DNA: TGTGCCAGCAGTGAAGAACCTTCGGGAGGGTCCCTCAACGAGCAGTACTTC.

The chain links TRBV7-9 to TRBJ2-7, with 7 bases that match TRBD1. V gave up 3 bases and J gave up 4 bases; unmatched junction bases: 9. Germline V CDR1 and CDR2: SEHNR, FQNEAQ (reference sequence). CDR3 length equals 15 residues. CDR3 DNA: TGTGCCAGCAGCTTGTCCCGGGACAGAAGTTACGAGCAGTACTTC. Translation gives CASSLSRDRSYEQYF.

The chain joins TRBV7-9 to TRBJ2-3; tentatively, D is TRBD2 (5 bases). This CDR3 region has 16 residues. CDR1 SEHNR and CDR2 FQNEAQ come from the germline V gene (reference sequence). V gave up 6 bases and J gave up 0 bases, with 16 bases separating them. As DNA, the CDR3 is TGTGCCAGCAGAAATAGCGTAGATACTAGCACAGATACGCAGTATTTT. Protein product: CASRNSVDTSTDTQYF. The full variable domain, in which reference TRBV7-9 and TRBJ2-3 provide the parts outside the CDR3, is DTGVSQNPRHKITKRGQNVTFRCDPISEHNRLYWYRQTLGQGPEFLTYFQNEAQLEKSRLLSDRFSAERPKGSFSTLEIQRTEQGDSAMYLCASRNSVDTSTDTQYFGPGTRLTVL.

This clonotype appeared many times. The rearrangement uses TRBV6-2 or TRBV6-3 and TRBJ2-7; D may be TRBD1 (6 bases). V lost 4 bases and J lost 1, with 11 bases in between. Germline lookup yields CDR1 MNHEY and CDR2 SVGEGT. The CDR3 covers 14 residues. The CDR3 region has the DNA TGTGCCAGCAGTTTTACGGGACATTCCTACGAGCAGTACTTC. Residues: CASSFTGHSYEQYF.

This chain joins TRBV3-1 and TRBJ2-2; possible D gene TRBD1, 5 bases. This CDR3 region has 16 residues. The germline V gene has CDR1 LGHDT and CDR2 YNNKEL (reference sequence). Deletions cut 0 bases from V and 1 base from J, with 9 bases between. CDR3 in DNA: TGTGCCAGCAGCCAAGAGGGGCGGAAGAACACCGGGGAGCTGTTTTTT. Translated, it gives CASSQEGRKNTGELFF.

The CDR3 protein is CASSQGGTPQETQYF. DNA of the CDR3: TGTGCCAGCAGCCAAGGGGGGACCCCCCAAGAGACCCAGTACTTC. The rearrangement joins TRBV3-1 to TRBJ2-5; D tentatively reads TRBD1 or TRBD2 (5 bases each). V lost 1 base, J lost 1 base, and 10 bases lay in between. From germline, CDR1 is LGHDT and CDR2 YNNKEL (reference sequence). The CDR3 loop spans 15 amino acids.

This clonotype has ten or more counts. This rearrangement joins TRBV5-1 to TRBJ2-1; D is ambiguous. Germline CDR1 is SGHRS and CDR2 is YFSETQ. There are 16 residues in the CDR3. With 0 bases removed from V and 0 bases from J, the gap between germline ends came to 10 bases. The CDR3 DNA follows: TGCGCCAGCAGCTTGGCCGGGTTTAGCTCCTACAATGAGCAGTTCTTC. Protein: CASSLAGFSSYNEQFF.

This clonotype was counted at least ten times. The J gene is TRBJ2-3, the V gene TRBV29-1; D is perhaps TRBD2 (5 bases). This CDR3 is built from 13 residues. Germline-derived CDR1 and CDR2 are SQVTM and ANQGSEA. The V and J ends lost 7 bases and 4 bases respectively, with 15 bases between them. The CDR3: CSATYSGADTQYF. CDR3 DNA: TGCAGCGCTACCTACTCCGGGGCAGATACGCAGTATTTT.

In this sample, this clonotype turned up a few times. The chain joins TRBV7-7 to TRBJ2-1; 8 nucleotides line up with TRBD1. This CDR3 is built from 16 residues. J gave up 5 bases and V 5 bases, and 11 bases lay outside the gene matches. Germline-derived CDR1 and CDR2 are SSHAT and FNYEAQ (reference sequence). CDR3 residues: CASSPVGLTGDNEQFF. The CDR3 coding sequence is TGTGCCAGCAGCCCGGTGGGGTTGACAGGGGACAATGAGCAGTTCTTC. Based on the CDR3 plus reference TRBV7-7 and TRBJ2-1, the full variable domain is GAGVSQSPRYKVTKRGQDVTLRCDPISSHATLYWYQQALGQGPEFLTYFNYEAQPDKSGLPSDRFSAERPEGSISTLTIQRTEQRDSAMYRCASSPVGLTGDNEQFFGPGTRLTVL.

This clonotype was seen more than once but under ten times. The J gene is TRBJ2-7, the V gene TRBV5-1, with D perhaps matching TRBD1 or TRBD2 (5 bases each). In germline, CDR1 is SGHRS, CDR2 YFSETQ. This CDR3 comprises 15 residues. Trimming pared 3 bases from V and 2 bases from J, leaving 15 bases between. This chain's CDR3 is CASSWGSLPTYEQYF. DNA for the CDR3: TGCGCCAGCAGCTGGGGGTCTCTACCTACCTACGAGCAGTACTTC.

The table lists this clonotype with a few counts. The chain employs TRBV29-1 and TRBJ2-2, with 8 bases identical to TRBD1. The CDR3 is 16 residues long. Looked up from germline, CDR1 is SQVTM and CDR2 is ANQGSEA. The trim removed 6 bases at V and 1 base at J, leaving 10 bases unmatched. The CDR3 DNA is TGCAGCGTCAGAGAGTTTGGACAGGGGAACACCGGGGAGCTGTTTTTT. It specifies CSVREFGQGNTGELFF.

This clonotype was detected a few times. Germline and junction disagree at one end, which may indicate a read error. The chain combines TRBV2 with TRBJ1-5; 11 bases line up with TRBD1. Germline-derived CDR1 and CDR2 are SNHLY and FYNNEI. The CDR3 totals 18 residues. The CDR3 protein is CACSEASGQGASNQPQHF. CDR3 DNA: TGTGCCTGCAGTGAAGCCTCCGGACAGGGGGCAAGCAATCAGCCCCAGCATTTT.

This clonotype turned up a few times. The rearrangement uses TRBV5-1 and TRBJ2-7; 7 bases map to TRBD1. V was pared by 0 bases and J by 6 bases, with 6 bases of the junction left unmatched. This CDR3 has 14 amino acids. From germline, CDR1 is SGHRS and CDR2 YFSETQ. CDR3 protein: CASSLGGTDGEQYF. CDR3 sequence (DNA): TGCGCCAGCAGCTTGGGGGGGACAGATGGCGAGCAGTACTTC.

V usage is TRBV20-1 and J usage is TRBJ2-7; no clear D gene. Per germline, CDR1 DFQATT and CDR2 SNEGSKA (reference sequence). The CDR3 runs 13 residues. Deletions cut 0 bases from V and 2 bases from J, with 8 bases between. The CDR3 reads CSARDLYPYEQYF. The CDR3 nucleotides are TGCAGTGCTAGAGATTTATATCCCTACGAGCAGTACTTC.

The CDR3 sequence: CSARSGTSGRQETQYF. The CDR3 bases are TGCAGTGCTAGATCCGGGACTAGCGGACGCCAAGAGACCCAGTACTTC. This rearrangement joins TRBV20-1 to TRBJ2-5, with 11 bases matching TRBD2. The CDR3 consists of 16 residues. The V gene's germline CDR1 is DFQATT and CDR2 SNEGSKA (reference sequence). V was clipped by 2 bases and J by 1 base; unmatched bases: 6.

This clonotype came up many times. V and J are TRBV18 and TRBJ2-7; 9 bases match TRBD2. Germline CDR1 reads KGHSH; CDR2 reads LQKENI. With V trimmed by 3 bases and J by 5 bases, 2 bases remained unmatched. The CDR3 loop spans 13 amino acids. The CDR3 region has the DNA TGTGCCAGCTCACCGGGACTAGCTGACGAGCAGTACTTC. It yields the protein CASSPGLADEQYF. Together with reference TRBV18 and TRBJ2-7, the CDR3 gives the full variable domain: NAGVMQNPRHLVRRRGQEARLRCSPMKGHSHVYWYRQLPEEGLKFMVYLQKENIIDESGMPKERFSAEFPKEGPSILRIQQVVRGDSAAYFCASSPGLADEQYFGPGTRLTVT.

Here the CDR3 DNA reads TGCGCCAGCAGCTTGATGGTAGGGAGGAAGACCCAGTACTTC. Its translation: CASSLMVGRKTQYF. This chain joins TRBV5-1 and TRBJ2-5; possibly TRBD2 for D (6 bases). CDR3 size: 14 residues. Germline V lookup: CDR1 SGHRS, CDR2 YFSETQ. Trimming removed 1 base at V and 6 bases at J, with 13 bases between.

The chain couples TRBV27 to TRBJ1-6; no definite D call. Germline CDR1 reads MNHEY; CDR2 reads SMNVEV (reference sequence). The CDR3 consists of 14 residues. The V and J ends lost 4 bases and 10 bases respectively, with 14 bases between them. CDR3 sequence (DNA): TGTGCCAGCAGTTCCTCAGGAATGCGATCACCCCTCCACTTT. Translating it yields CASSSSGMRSPLHF.

This clonotype showed up just a few times. The rearrangement links TRBV30 to TRBJ2-7; D is possibly TRBD1 (6 bases). This CDR3 has 13 amino acids. The germline gives CDR1 GTSNPN, CDR2 SVGIG (reference sequence). V dropped 4 bases and J dropped 6 bases, with 16 bases sitting between them. The CDR3 region is CAWIGTLVGEQYF. CDR3 bases: TGTGCCTGGATAGGGACATTAGTAGGCGAGCAGTACTTC.

The genes are TRBV9 and TRBJ2-1; TRBD1 matches 7 bases. This CDR3 region has 14 residues. J was trimmed by 8 bases and V by 0 bases; bases with no gene match: 5. CDR1 and CDR2 (germline): SGDLS, YYNGEE. The CDR3 is CASSVETGIDEQFF. The CDR3 DNA sequence: TGTGCCAGCAGCGTAGAGACAGGGATCGATGAGCAGTTCTTC.

This clonotype was seen more than once but under ten times. The rearrangement links TRBV5-6 to TRBJ2-7; D is perhaps TRBD1 (5 bases). Trimming left V 0 bases short and J 9 bases short, with 13 bases between. This CDR3 has 13 amino acids. CDR1 is SGHDT, CDR2 YYEEEE, per germline. The CDR3 DNA is TGTGCCAGCAGCTTGGAGGAACAGGTGGTGCAGTACTTC. As protein: CASSLEEQVVQYF.

This clonotype was seen a handful of times. The chain combines TRBV5-5 with TRBJ2-1; either TRBD1 or TRBD2 may fit D (5 bases each). V was clipped by 4 bases and J by 1 base, with 15 bases between them. Per the germline V gene, CDR1 is SGHKS and CDR2 is YYEKEE (reference sequence). The CDR3 has 16 amino acids. This chain's CDR3 is CASSIGPGTSYNEQFF. The CDR3, as DNA: TGTGCCAGCAGCATCGGGCCCGGGACGTCCTACAATGAGCAGTTCTTC.